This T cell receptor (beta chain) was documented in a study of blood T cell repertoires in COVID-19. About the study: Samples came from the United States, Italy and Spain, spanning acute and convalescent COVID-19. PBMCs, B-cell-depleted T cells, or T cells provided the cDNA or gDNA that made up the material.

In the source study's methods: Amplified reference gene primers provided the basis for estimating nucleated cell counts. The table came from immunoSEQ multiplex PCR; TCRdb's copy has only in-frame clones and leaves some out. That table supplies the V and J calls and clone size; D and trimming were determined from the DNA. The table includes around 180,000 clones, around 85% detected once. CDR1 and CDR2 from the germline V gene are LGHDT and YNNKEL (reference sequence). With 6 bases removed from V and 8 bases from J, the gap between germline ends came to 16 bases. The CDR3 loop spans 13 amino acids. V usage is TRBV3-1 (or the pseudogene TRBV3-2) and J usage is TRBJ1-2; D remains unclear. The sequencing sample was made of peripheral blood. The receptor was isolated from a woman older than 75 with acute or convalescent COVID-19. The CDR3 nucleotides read TGTGCCAGCAGTGTACGGGGAATCCGGGGCTACACCTTC. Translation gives CASSVRGIRGYTF.